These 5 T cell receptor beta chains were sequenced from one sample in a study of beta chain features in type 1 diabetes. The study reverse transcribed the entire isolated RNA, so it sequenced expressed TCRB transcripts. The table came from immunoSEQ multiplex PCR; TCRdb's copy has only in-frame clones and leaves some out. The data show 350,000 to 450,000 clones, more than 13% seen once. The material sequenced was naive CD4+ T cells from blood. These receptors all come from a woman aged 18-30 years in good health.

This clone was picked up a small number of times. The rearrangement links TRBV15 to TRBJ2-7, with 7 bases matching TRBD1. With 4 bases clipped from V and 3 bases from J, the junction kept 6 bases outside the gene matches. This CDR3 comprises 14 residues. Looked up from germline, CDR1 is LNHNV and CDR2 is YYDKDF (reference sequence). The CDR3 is CATSIHGTDYEQYF. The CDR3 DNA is TGTGCCACCAGCATTCACGGGACAGACTACGAGCAGTACTTC.

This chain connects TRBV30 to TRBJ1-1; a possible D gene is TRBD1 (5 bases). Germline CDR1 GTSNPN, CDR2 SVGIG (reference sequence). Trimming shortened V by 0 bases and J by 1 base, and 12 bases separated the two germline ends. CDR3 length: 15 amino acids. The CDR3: CAWSVRSTANTEAFF. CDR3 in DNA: TGTGCCTGGAGTGTAAGGTCGACAGCGAACACTGAAGCTTTCTTT. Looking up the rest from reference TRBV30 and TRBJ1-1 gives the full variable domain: SQTIHQWPATLVQPVGSPLSLECTVEGTSNPNLYWYRQAAGRGLQLLFYSVGIGQISSEVPQNLSASRPQDRQFILSSKKLLLSDSGFYLCAWSVRSTANTEAFFGQGTRLTVV.

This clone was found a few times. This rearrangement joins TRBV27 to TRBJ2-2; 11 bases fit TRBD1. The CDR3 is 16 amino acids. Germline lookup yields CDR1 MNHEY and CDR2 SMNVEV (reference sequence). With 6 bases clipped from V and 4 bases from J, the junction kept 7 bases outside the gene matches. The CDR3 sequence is CASSPLGTGGTGELFF. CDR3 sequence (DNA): TGTGCCAGCAGCCCCTTGGGGACAGGGGGCACCGGGGAGCTGTTTTTT.

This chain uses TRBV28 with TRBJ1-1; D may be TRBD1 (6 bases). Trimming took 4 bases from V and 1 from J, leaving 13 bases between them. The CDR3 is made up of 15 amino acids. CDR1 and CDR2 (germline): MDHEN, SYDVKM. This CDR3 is CASSSLGGANTEAFF. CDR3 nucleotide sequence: TGTGCCAGCAGTTCCTTAGGGGGTGCGAACACTGAAGCTTTCTTT.

The CDR3: CASGPGQVGDTQYF. The CDR3 DNA is TGTGCTAGTGGCCCTGGACAAGTGGGGGATACGCAGTATTTT. The rearrangement uses TRBV12-5 and TRBJ2-3, with D tentatively TRBD1 (5 bases). CDR1 is LGHNT, CDR2 FRNRAP, per germline. This CDR3 is built from 14 residues. Trimming took 6 bases from V and 6 from J, leaving 16 bases between them.